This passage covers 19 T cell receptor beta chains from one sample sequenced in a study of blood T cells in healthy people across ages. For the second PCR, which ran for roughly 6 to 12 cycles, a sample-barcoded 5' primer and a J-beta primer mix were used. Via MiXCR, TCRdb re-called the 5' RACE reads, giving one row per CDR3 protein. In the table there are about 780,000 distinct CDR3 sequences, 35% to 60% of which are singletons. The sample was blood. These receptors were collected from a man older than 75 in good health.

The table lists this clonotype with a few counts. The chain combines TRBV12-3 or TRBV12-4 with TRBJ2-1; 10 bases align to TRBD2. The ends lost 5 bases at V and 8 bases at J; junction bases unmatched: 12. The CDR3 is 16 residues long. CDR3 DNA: TGTGCCAGCAGTCCGTATCTTAGCGGGAGGTCCTATGAGCAGTTCTTC. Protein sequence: CASSPYLSGRSYEQFF.

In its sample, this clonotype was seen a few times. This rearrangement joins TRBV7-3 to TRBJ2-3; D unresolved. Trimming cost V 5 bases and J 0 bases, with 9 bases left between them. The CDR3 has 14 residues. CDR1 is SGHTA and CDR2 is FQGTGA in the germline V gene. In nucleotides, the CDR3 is TGTGCCAGCAGCCCTGCCGATAGCACAGATACGCAGTATTTT. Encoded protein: CASSPADSTDTQYF.

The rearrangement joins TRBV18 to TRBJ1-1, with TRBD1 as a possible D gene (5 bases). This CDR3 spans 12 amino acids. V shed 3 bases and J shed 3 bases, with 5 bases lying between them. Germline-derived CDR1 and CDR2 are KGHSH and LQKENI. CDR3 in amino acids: CASSPRDTEAFF. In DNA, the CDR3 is TGTGCCAGCTCACCCAGGGACACTGAAGCTTTCTTT. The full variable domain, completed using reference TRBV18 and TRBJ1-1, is NAGVMQNPRHLVRRRGQEARLRCSPMKGHSHVYWYRQLPEEGLKFMVYLQKENIIDESGMPKERFSAEFPKEGPSILRIQQVVRGDSAAYFCASSPRDTEAFFGQGTRLTVV.

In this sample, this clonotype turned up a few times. The CDR3 nucleotides read TGTGCCAGCAGTCTCCCCGGGAGTGGTATCCAAGAGACCCAGTACTTC. Encoded protein: CASSLPGSGIQETQYF. V is TRBV28 and J is TRBJ2-5; tentative D call: TRBD2 (6 bases). CDR3 length equals 16 residues. Deletions cut 5 bases from V and 1 base from J, with 17 bases between. Germline V gene lookup returns CDR1 MDHEN and CDR2 SYDVKM.

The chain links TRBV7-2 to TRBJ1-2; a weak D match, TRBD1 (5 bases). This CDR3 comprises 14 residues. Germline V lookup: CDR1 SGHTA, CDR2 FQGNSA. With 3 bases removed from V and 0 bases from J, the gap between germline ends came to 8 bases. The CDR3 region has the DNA TGTGCCAGCAGCTTCGACAGCGCTAACTATGGCTACACCTTC. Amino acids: CASSFDSANYGYTF.

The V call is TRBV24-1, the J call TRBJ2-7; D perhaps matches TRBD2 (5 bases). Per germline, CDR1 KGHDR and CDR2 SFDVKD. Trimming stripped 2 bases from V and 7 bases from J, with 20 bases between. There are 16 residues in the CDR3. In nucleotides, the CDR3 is TGTGCCACCAGTGATTGGCAAGCGGTACGGTTAAATGAGCAGTACTTC. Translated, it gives CATSDWQAVRLNEQYF.

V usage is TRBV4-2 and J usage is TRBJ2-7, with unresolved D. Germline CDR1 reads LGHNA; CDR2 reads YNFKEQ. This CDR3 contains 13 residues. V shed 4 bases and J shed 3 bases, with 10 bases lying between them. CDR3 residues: CASSRAPIYEQYF. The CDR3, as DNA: TGTGCCAGCAGCCGAGCCCCTATCTACGAGCAGTACTTC.

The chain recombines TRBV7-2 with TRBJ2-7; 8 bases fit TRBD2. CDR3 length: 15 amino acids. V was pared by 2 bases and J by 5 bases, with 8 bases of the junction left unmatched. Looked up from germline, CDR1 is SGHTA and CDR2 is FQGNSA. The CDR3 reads CASSLSSGGLHEQYF. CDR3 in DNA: TGTGCCAGCAGCTTATCCTCGGGAGGGCTCCACGAGCAGTACTTC.

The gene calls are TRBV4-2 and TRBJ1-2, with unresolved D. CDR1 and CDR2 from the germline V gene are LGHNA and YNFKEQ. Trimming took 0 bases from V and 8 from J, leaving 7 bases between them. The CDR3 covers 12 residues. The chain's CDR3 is CASSQDVVGYTF. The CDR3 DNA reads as TGTGCCAGCAGCCAAGACGTCGTCGGCTACACCTTC.

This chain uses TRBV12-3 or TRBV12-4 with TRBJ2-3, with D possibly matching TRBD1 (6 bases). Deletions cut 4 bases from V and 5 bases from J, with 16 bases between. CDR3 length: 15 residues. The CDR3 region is CASSSESRGVDTQYF. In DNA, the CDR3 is TGTGCCAGCAGTTCCGAGAGCAGGGGAGTAGATACGCAGTATTTT.

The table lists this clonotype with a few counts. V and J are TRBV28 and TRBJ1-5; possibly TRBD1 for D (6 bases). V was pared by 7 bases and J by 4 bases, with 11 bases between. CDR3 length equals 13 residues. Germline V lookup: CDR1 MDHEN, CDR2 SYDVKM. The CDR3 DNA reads TGTGCCAGCACCGTTCAGGGGAATCAGCCCCAGCATTTT. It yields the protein CASTVQGNQPQHF.

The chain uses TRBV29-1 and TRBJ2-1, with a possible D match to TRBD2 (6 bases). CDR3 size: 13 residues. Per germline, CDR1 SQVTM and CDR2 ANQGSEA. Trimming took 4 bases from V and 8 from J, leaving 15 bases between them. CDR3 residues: CSVARLSGDEQFF. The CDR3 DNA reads TGCAGCGTTGCAAGGCTCTCGGGGGATGAGCAGTTCTTC.

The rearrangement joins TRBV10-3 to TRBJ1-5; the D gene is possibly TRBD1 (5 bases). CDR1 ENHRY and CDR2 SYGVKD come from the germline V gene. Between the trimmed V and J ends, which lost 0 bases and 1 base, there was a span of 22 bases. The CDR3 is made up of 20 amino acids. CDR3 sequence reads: CAISESGDDGPRVSNQPQHF. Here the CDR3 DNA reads TGTGCCATCAGTGAGTCGGGGGACGATGGGCCTAGGGTCAGCAATCAGCCCCAGCATTTT.

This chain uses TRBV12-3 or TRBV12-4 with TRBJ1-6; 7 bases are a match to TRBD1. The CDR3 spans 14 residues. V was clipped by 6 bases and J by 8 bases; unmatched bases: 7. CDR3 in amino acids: CASSNRGIDSPLHF. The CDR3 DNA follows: TGTGCCAGCAGCAACAGGGGTATAGATTCACCCCTCCACTTT.

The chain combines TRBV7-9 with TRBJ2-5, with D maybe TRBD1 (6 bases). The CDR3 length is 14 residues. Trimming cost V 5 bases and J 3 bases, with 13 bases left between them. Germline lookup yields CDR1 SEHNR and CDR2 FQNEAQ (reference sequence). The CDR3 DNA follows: TGTGCCAGCAGCCCACCTAGGGGGAAAGAGACCCAGTACTTC. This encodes CASSPPRGKETQYF.

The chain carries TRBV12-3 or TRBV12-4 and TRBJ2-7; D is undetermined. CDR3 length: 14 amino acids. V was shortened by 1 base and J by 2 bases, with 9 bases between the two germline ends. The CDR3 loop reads CASSLDLLPYEQYF. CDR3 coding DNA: TGTGCCAGCAGTTTAGATCTGCTACCCTACGAGCAGTACTTC.

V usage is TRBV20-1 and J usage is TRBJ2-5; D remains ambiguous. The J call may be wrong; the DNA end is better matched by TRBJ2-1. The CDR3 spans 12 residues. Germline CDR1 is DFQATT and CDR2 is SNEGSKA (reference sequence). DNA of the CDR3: TGCAGTGCTAGAATAGGGCAAGAGACCCAGTTCTTC. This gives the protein CSARIGQETQFF.

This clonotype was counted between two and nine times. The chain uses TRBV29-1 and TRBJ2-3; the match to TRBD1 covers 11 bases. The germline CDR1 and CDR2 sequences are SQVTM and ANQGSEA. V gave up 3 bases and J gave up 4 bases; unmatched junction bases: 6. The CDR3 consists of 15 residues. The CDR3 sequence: CSVDGGTGGPDTQYF. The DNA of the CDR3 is TGCAGCGTTGACGGGGGGACAGGGGGACCAGATACGCAGTATTTT.

The CDR3 bases are TGTGCCAGCAGCTTAGGACTAGCGGGGATGCAGTACTTC. It translates to CASSLGLAGMQYF. The chain couples TRBV7-2 to TRBJ2-4; 11 bases align to TRBD2. The V gene's germline CDR1 is SGHTA and CDR2 FQGNSA. The CDR3 length is 13 residues. J gave up 13 bases and V 1 base, and 3 bases lay outside the gene matches.